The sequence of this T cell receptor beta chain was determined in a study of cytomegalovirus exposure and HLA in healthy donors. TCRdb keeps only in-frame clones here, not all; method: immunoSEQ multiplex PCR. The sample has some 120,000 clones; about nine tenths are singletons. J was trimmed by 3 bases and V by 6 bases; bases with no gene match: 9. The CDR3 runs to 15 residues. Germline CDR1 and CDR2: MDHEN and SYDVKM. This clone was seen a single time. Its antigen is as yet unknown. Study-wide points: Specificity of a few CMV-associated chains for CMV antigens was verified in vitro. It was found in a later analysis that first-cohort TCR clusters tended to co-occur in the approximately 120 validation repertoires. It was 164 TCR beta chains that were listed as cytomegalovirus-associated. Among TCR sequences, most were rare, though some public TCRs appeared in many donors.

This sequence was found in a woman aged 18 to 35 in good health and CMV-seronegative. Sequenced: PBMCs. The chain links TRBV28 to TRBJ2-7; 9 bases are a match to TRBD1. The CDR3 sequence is CASSRDRVNFYEQYF. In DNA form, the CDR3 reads TGTGCCAGCAGCCGGGACAGGGTAAACTTCTACGAGCAGTACTTC.